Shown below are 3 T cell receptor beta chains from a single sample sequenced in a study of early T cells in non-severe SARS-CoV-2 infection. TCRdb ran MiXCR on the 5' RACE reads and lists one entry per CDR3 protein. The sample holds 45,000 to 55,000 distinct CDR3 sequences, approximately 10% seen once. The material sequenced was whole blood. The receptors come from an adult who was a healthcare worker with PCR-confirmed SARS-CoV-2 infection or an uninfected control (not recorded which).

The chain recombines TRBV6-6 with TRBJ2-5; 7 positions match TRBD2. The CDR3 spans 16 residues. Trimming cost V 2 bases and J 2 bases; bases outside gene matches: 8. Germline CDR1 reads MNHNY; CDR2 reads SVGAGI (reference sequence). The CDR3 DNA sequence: TGTGCCAGCAGTTACATGTCTAGCGGACTTCAAGAGACCCAGTACTTC. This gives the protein CASSYMSSGLQETQYF.

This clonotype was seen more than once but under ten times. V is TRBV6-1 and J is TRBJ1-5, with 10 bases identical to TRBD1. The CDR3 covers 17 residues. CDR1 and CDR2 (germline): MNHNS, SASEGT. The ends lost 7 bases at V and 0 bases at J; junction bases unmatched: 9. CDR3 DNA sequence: TGTGCCAGCATCGCTGGGACAGGGGTCTATAGCAATCAGCCCCAGCATTTT. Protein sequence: CASIAGTGVYSNQPQHF.

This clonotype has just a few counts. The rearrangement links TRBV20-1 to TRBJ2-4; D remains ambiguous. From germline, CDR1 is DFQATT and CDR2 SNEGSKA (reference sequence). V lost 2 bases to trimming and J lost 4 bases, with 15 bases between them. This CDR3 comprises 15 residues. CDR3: CSARRDVGTKNIQYF. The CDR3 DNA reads TGCAGTGCTAGACGAGATGTGGGAACTAAAAACATTCAGTACTTC.